These 20 T cell receptor beta chains originate from one sample sequenced in a study of blood T cell repertoires in COVID-19. Measured with immunoSEQ multiplex PCR; TCRdb has only the in-frame clones, and not every one. The data contain about 74,000 clones, 75% to 80% of them singletons. The sequencing sample was made of peripheral blood. Source of these receptors: a human donor in a cohort sampled during active COVID-19.

In its sample, this clone was seen once. V usage is TRBV28 and J usage is TRBJ2-5; 7 bases are a match to TRBD1. Germline V gene sequence: CDR1 MDHEN, CDR2 SYDVKM. The J segment lost 1 base and the V segment lost 6 bases, leaving 8 bases of the junction unmatched. This CDR3 has 15 residues. The CDR3 protein is CASRSQAGGQETQYF. The DNA for the CDR3 is TGTGCCAGCAGATCGCAGGCAGGGGGCCAAGAGACCCAGTACTTC.

The chain is built from TRBV5-1 and TRBJ2-7; 8 positions agree with TRBD2. The ends lost 4 bases at V and 2 bases at J; junction bases unmatched: 8. This CDR3 is 15 amino acids long. CDR1 is SGHRS, CDR2 YFSETQ, per germline. DNA for the CDR3: TGCGCCAGCAGCCCCCGTGGCGGGGGGACCTACGAGCAGTACTTC. It yields the protein CASSPRGGGTYEQYF.

In this sample, this clone turned up a few times. This chain uses TRBV23-1 with TRBJ2-2; no clear D. TRBV23-1 is reported as an ORF; its role is uncertain. CDR3 length equals 19 residues. Trimming took off 0 bases at V and 0 bases at J, with 17 bases between the two ends. This CDR3 is CASSQSVLLLHPNTGELFF. The CDR3, as DNA: TGCGCCAGCAGTCAATCGGTCCTTCTATTGCACCCGAACACCGGGGAGCTGTTTTTT.

The chain has TRBV6-5 and TRBJ2-1; the D is unclear. The CDR3 is 13 amino acids. V was shortened by 5 bases and J by 6 bases, with 11 bases between the two germline ends. The germline gives CDR1 MNHEY, CDR2 SVGAGI. CDR3 nucleotide sequence: TGTGCCAGCAGTCCAGTAGGAGTCAATGAGCAGTTCTTC. This sequence encodes CASSPVGVNEQFF.

V usage is TRBV5-6 and J usage is TRBJ2-7, with D possibly being TRBD2 (7 bases). This CDR3 contains 15 residues. The ends were cut back, 0 bases at V and 2 bases at J, with 12 bases in the middle. Germline V gene data show CDR1 as SGHDT and CDR2 as YYEEEE. In DNA form, the CDR3 reads TGTGCCAGCAGCTTGGACCCCGGGGGGCCCTACGAGCAGTACTTC. As protein: CASSLDPGGPYEQYF.

CDR3 bases: TGTGCCAGCAGTTTATCCAGGGTGGCAGACGAAGCTTTCTTT. Protein product: CASSLSRVADEAFF. The chain has TRBV27 and TRBJ1-1; tentative D call: TRBD1 (5 bases). The germline V and J ends were trimmed by 0 bases and 8 bases, with 13 bases remaining between them. The CDR3 covers 14 residues. CDR1 is MNHEY, CDR2 SMNVEV, per germline (reference sequence).

V gene TRBV29-1 combines with J gene TRBJ2-6; D call uncertain. This CDR3 contains 16 residues. CDR1 and CDR2 from the germline V gene are SQVTM and ANQGSEA. V gave up 0 bases and J gave up 4 bases, with 13 bases separating them. In nucleotides, the CDR3 is TGCAGCGTTGAAGATCAAAGCGTAGAAGGGGCCAACGTCCTGACTTTC. This encodes CSVEDQSVEGANVLTF.

V and J are TRBV11-2 and TRBJ2-3; D not certain. The germline V gene has CDR1 SGHAT and CDR2 FQNNGV. There are 12 residues in the CDR3. Trimming left V 1 base short and J 3 bases short, with 2 bases between. The CDR3 region is CASSLVTDTQYF. The CDR3 region has the DNA TGTGCCAGCAGCTTAGTAACAGATACGCAGTATTTT.

This chain links TRBV30 with TRBJ1-1; TRBD1 aligns across 11 bases. V lost 4 bases and J lost 7; bases outside the gene matches: 5. The CDR3 consists of 13 residues. Germline CDR1 is GTSNPN and CDR2 is SVGIG (reference sequence). The CDR3 bases are TGTGCCTGGACACCGGGACAGGGGGTTGAAGCTTTCTTT. This codes for CAWTPGQGVEAFF.

V is TRBV5-1 and J is TRBJ2-2, with 11 positions matching TRBD2. The CDR3 contains 15 residues. In germline, CDR1 is SGHRS, CDR2 YFSETQ. V gave up 3 bases and J gave up 4 bases; unmatched junction bases: 2. The CDR3 sequence: CASSWLAGGTGELFF. The CDR3 DNA reads TGCGCCAGCAGCTGGCTAGCGGGAGGCACCGGGGAGCTGTTTTTT.

V is TRBV28 and J is TRBJ2-4; D is possibly TRBD2 (5 bases). There are 15 residues in the CDR3. The V end was cut by 7 bases, the J end by 7 bases, with 20 bases between. Germline assignment: CDR1 MDHEN and CDR2 SYDVKM. The CDR3, as DNA: TGTGCCAGCATCACCTCGGGGTGGGCTGGGAACATTCAGTACTTC. Its translation is CASITSGWAGNIQYF. Using reference TRBV28 and TRBJ2-4 for the parts outside the CDR3, the full variable domain is DVKVTQSSRYLVKRTGEKVFLECVQDMDHENMFWYRQDPGLGLRLIYFSYDVKMKEKGDIPEGYSVSREKKERFSLILESASTNQTSMYLCASITSGWAGNIQYFGAGTRLSVL.

This chain connects TRBV11-2 to TRBJ1-5; 9 bases align to TRBD1. The length of the CDR3 is 18 residues. The V and J ends lost 1 base and 2 bases, in that order; junction bases with no gene match: 9. CDR1 is SGHAT, CDR2 FQNNGV, per germline. The CDR3 loop is CASSLGADRGGGNQPQHF. CDR3 sequence (DNA): TGTGCCAGCAGCTTAGGAGCGGACAGGGGCGGAGGCAATCAGCCCCAGCATTTT.

The chain couples TRBV7-2 to TRBJ2-7; TRBD2 aligns across 9 bases. The CDR3 sequence is 17 residues long. V was clipped by 5 bases and J by 1 base; unmatched bases: 12. CDR1 SGHTA and CDR2 FQGNSA come from the germline V gene. CDR3 loop: CASSPYSGGRVSYEQYF. The CDR3 DNA is TGTGCCAGCAGCCCCTATAGCGGCGGGAGGGTGTCCTACGAGCAGTACTTC.

The V gene is TRBV21-1, the J gene TRBJ2-7; the table's D call, TRBD2, has no DNA check behind it. TRBV21-1 constitutes a pseudogene. The CDR3 totals 17 residues. The CDR3 region has the DNA TGTGCCAGCAGCACCTCGAGACCGACTAGCGGGATCTACGAGCAGTACTTC. Translated, it gives CASSTSRPTSGIYEQYF.

The chain carries TRBV12-3 or TRBV12-4 and TRBJ2-4; 8 nucleotides line up with TRBD2. There are 13 residues in the CDR3. The trim removed 10 bases at V and 5 bases at J, leaving 7 bases unmatched. CDR3 nucleotide sequence: TGTGCCATTTCTAGCGGGTACCAAAACATTCAGTACTTC. Amino acid sequence: CAISSGYQNIQYF.

The chain links TRBV7-9 to TRBJ1-1; D uncertain. The V end lost 5 bases, the J end lost 1 base, and 14 bases lay between the germline ends. Per germline, CDR1 SEHNR and CDR2 FQNEAQ (reference sequence). This CDR3 is 15 amino acids long. CDR3 sequence reads: CASSPGSTGNTEAFF. The CDR3 bases are TGTGCCAGCAGCCCGGGTAGCACGGGGAACACTGAAGCTTTCTTT.

The V and J genes are TRBV4-3 and TRBJ2-2; 7 nucleotides match TRBD2. The germline V gene encodes CDR1 LGHNA and CDR2 YSLEER. This CDR3 has 16 residues. The V and J ends lost 0 bases and 8 bases, in that order; junction bases with no gene match: 9. CDR3 sequence reads: CASSQESTSVWGELFF. The CDR3 DNA reads as TGCGCCAGCAGCCAAGAGAGTACTAGCGTTTGGGGGGAGCTGTTTTTT.

The chain employs TRBV28 and TRBJ1-2; no firm D call. V was clipped by 3 bases and J by 0 bases, with 11 bases between them. Germline V gene lookup returns CDR1 MDHEN and CDR2 SYDVKM. The CDR3 has 15 amino acids. The CDR3 region is CASSFLSIPNYGYTF. The CDR3 DNA is TGTGCCAGCAGTTTCCTCAGTATCCCTAACTATGGCTACACCTTC.

The DNA of the CDR3 is TGTGCCAGCAGCGTAGATCAGGGCGGTGGAGAAAAACTGTTTTTT. This sequence encodes CASSVDQGGGEKLFF. The chain is built from TRBV9 and TRBJ1-4, with D possibly TRBD1 on 5 matching bases. The CDR3 totals 15 residues. With 0 bases removed from V and 8 bases from J, the gap between germline ends came to 14 bases. CDR1 and CDR2 (germline): SGDLS, YYNGEE. Looking up the rest from reference TRBV9 and TRBJ1-4 gives the full variable domain: DSGVTQTPKHLITATGQRVTLRCSPRSGDLSVYWYQQSLDQGLQFLIQYYNGEERAKGNILERFSAQQFPDLHSELNLSSLELGDSALYFCASSVDQGGGEKLFFGSGTQLSVL.

This clone was counted a few times. The J gene is TRBJ1-1, the V gene TRBV6-1; D not certain. The V end lost 1 base, the J end lost 6 bases, and 12 bases lay between the germline ends. Germline V gene data show CDR1 as MNHNS and CDR2 as SASEGT. CDR3 length equals 14 residues. The CDR3 region has the DNA TGTGCCAGCAGTGAAGGATGGAGCGGCGCTGAAGCTTTCTTT. It specifies CASSEGWSGAEAFF.